The following is a T cell receptor (beta chain) sequence with its context. This specimen belongs to a study of blood T cell repertoires in COVID-19. Germline CDR1 KGHSH, CDR2 LQKENI. The CDR3 loop spans 14 amino acids. V shed 6 bases, J shed 8 bases, and the junction held 5 bases outside the gene matches. Profiled with immunoSEQ multiplex PCR; TCRdb holds only in-frame clones, not every one. The data contain approximately 70,000 clones, approximately 86% of them seen just once; the ten biggest clones take up less than 4%. This receptor was taken from a man between 65 and 79 years old with active COVID-19. Material for sequencing was peripheral blood. The J gene is TRBJ1-4, the V gene TRBV18; TRBD1 agrees at 11 bases. The CDR3 loop is CASSPGQGEEKLFF. DNA of the CDR3: TGTGCCAGCTCCCCGGGACAGGGGGAGGAAAAACTGTTTTTT.